This TCR beta chain was documented in a study of blood T cell repertoires in COVID-19. At the level of the study: The origin of the acute and convalescent COVID-19 samples was the United States, Italy and Spain. Sources were T cells, B-cell-depleted T cells, or PBMCs; the material itself was cDNA or gDNA.

Original data processing: Reference gene primer amplification yielded estimated nucleated cell counts. Sequencing used immunoSEQ multiplex PCR; TCRdb keeps in-frame clones, though not all of them. V, J and clone size were drawn from that table, and D and trimming were deduced from the DNA. The sample lists 55,000 to 80,000 clones; 75% to 90% were seen once. Between the trimmed V and J ends, which lost 3 bases and 6 bases, there was a span of 14 bases. Per the germline V gene, CDR1 is DFQATT and CDR2 is SNEGSKA (reference sequence). The CDR3 is 13 amino acids. The rearrangement joins TRBV20-1 to TRBJ1-1, with D perhaps TRBD1 (6 bases). The sample comprised peripheral blood. The sequence derives from a woman over 75 with acute or convalescent COVID-19. In DNA form, the CDR3 reads TGCAGTGCTAGTGGGACACCCACCCCTGAAGCTTTCTTT. Translated, it gives CSASGTPTPEAFF.